Presented here are 15 T cell receptor beta chains from one specimen sequenced in a study of T cell changes during pregnancy in multiple sclerosis (dated by TCRdb to the late 2010s). Libraries came from the immunoSEQ multiplex PCR assay. As stored in TCRdb, this immuneACCESS dataset retains in-frame rearrangements with V and J assigned. A fraction of the clones does not appear; measured against another copy, unresolved V genes explain less than half of the discrepancy, and the remainder lacks a known reason. This sample has roughly 68,000 clones in its table, and about 92% of those were observed once. Of the sample, 1.2% to 1.5% is held by the ten largest clones. The starting material was peripheral blood, obtained in the second trimester of pregnancy. Receptor source: a female donor in good health, enrolled as a control in a pregnancy study.

CDR3 nucleotide sequence: TGTGCCAGCAGCTTAGGTCCCCACAGGGGAGTACAAGAGACCCAGTACTTC. This translates into CASSLGPHRGVQETQYF. The chain joins TRBV7-2 to TRBJ2-5; 7 bases fit TRBD1. The ends lost 1 base at V and 2 bases at J; junction bases unmatched: 10. This CDR3 contains 17 residues. Germline CDR1 SGHTA, CDR2 FQGNSA.

This clone was found once. The V gene is TRBV14, the J gene TRBJ1-2; D is uncertain. Germline CDR1 reads SGHDN; CDR2 reads FVKESK. Trimming cost V 1 base and J 8 bases, with 11 bases left between them. This CDR3 has 13 amino acids. The CDR3 bases are TGTGCCAGCAGCCAAGTGCGACTCGGGGGCTACACCTTC. This translates into CASSQVRLGGYTF. The full variable domain, in which reference TRBV14 and TRBJ1-2 provide the parts outside the CDR3, is EAGVTQFPSHSVIEKGQTVTLRCDPISGHDNLYWYRRVMGKEIKFLLHFVKESKQDESGMPNNRFLAERTGGTYSTLKVQPAELEDSGVYFCASSQVRLGGYTFGSGTRLTVV.

The gene calls are TRBV28 and TRBJ2-5; TRBD1 is a possible D gene (6 bases). The V end lost 3 bases, the J end lost 5 bases, and 13 bases lay between the germline ends. CDR1 is MDHEN and CDR2 is SYDVKM in the germline V gene. This CDR3 has 14 residues. This chain's CDR3 is CASSFAQGVETQYF. CDR3 nucleotides: TGTGCCAGCAGTTTTGCACAGGGAGTGGAGACCCAGTACTTC.

The J gene is TRBJ2-5, the V gene TRBV19; the match to TRBD2 covers 9 bases. The CDR3 is made up of 13 amino acids. In germline, CDR1 is LNHDA, CDR2 SQIVND (reference sequence). Trimming at V came to 5 bases and at J to 6 bases, leaving 4 bases not matched to a gene. CDR3 sequence (DNA): TGTGCCAGTAGTCGAGCGGGAGGTCAGACCCAGTACTTC. Protein: CASSRAGGQTQYF.

The rearrangement uses TRBV7-6 and TRBJ2-7, with D perhaps TRBD2 (5 bases). Deletions cut 5 bases from V and 7 bases from J, with 15 bases between. CDR3 size: 13 residues. Germline assignment: CDR1 SGHVS and CDR2 FNYEAQ. The CDR3 here is CASSNRPRGEQYF. CDR3 nucleotides: TGTGCCAGCAGCAACCGGCCCCGGGGAGAGCAGTACTTC. Together with reference TRBV7-6 and TRBJ2-7, the CDR3 gives the full variable domain: GAGVSQSPRYKVTKRGQDVALRCDPISGHVSLYWYRQALGQGPEFLTYFNYEAQQDKSGLPNDRFSAERPEGSISTLTIQRTEQRDSAMYRCASSNRPRGEQYFGPGTRLTVT.

This chain joins TRBV7-9 and TRBJ2-3, with 14 bases lining up with TRBD2. The CDR3 loop spans 16 amino acids. CDR1 and CDR2 from the germline V gene are SEHNR and FQNEAQ (reference sequence). The V segment lost 3 bases and the J segment 2 bases; nucleotides outside the gene matches: 1. Here the CDR3 reads CASSLTSGRATDTQYF. The CDR3 DNA reads as TGTGCCAGCAGCTTGACTAGCGGGAGGGCCACAGATACGCAGTATTTT.

The V and J genes are TRBV2 and TRBJ2-5; D perhaps matches TRBD2 (5 bases). The V gene lost 10 bases and the J gene lost 5 bases, with 11 bases spanning the gap. CDR1 and CDR2 from the germline V gene are SNHLY and FYNNEI. There are 11 residues in the CDR3. Here the CDR3 DNA reads TGTGCCACGGACTCGTCCGAGACCCAGTACTTC. It specifies CATDSSETQYF. Full variable domain (remainder filled in from reference TRBV2 and TRBJ2-5): EPEVTQTPSHQVTQMGQEVILRCVPISNHLYFYWYRQILGQKVEFLVSFYNNEISEKSEIFDDQFSVERPDGSNFTLKIRSTKLEDSAMYFCATDSSETQYFGPGTRLLVL.

The chain recombines TRBV4-2 with TRBJ2-7, with D possibly matching TRBD2 (5 bases). CDR3 length: 16 residues. The ends were cut back, 4 bases at V and 2 bases at J, with 18 bases in the middle. Germline loops: CDR1 LGHNA, CDR2 YNFKEQ. The CDR3 DNA is TGTGCCAGCAGCCCGGCCCGCGGGCTCATAACCTACGAGCAGTACTTC. This codes for CASSPARGLITYEQYF.

This chain links TRBV4-2 with TRBJ2-3, with D maybe TRBD2 (5 bases). The CDR3 loop spans 16 amino acids. V was trimmed by 1 base and J by 0 bases, leaving 11 bases between them. The V gene's germline CDR1 is LGHNA and CDR2 YNFKEQ. The CDR3 DNA is TGTGCCAGCAGCCAAGCCCACCGGACTAGCACAGATACGCAGTATTTT. This codes for CASSQAHRTSTDTQYF.

In this sample, this clone turned up once. For the CDR3, the DNA is TGTGCCAGCAGTTTCTTAGGGGATCAAGAGACCCAGTACTTC. It specifies CASSFLGDQETQYF. This chain uses TRBV27 with TRBJ2-5; D possibly corresponds to TRBD1 (5 bases). The CDR3 runs 14 residues. CDR1 and CDR2 (germline): MNHEY, SMNVEV (reference sequence). V lost 3 bases, J lost 2 bases, and 10 bases lay in between.

This chain uses TRBV6-5 with TRBJ2-1; 12 bases are shared with TRBD2. Germline CDR1 reads MNHEY; CDR2 reads SVGAGI. V trimming: 8 bases; J trimming: 6 bases; junction bases outside the gene matches: 5. CDR3 length: 14 residues. CDR3 sequence (DNA): TGTGCCAGCTATGGACTAGCGGGGCTCAATGAGCAGTTCTTC. It yields the protein CASYGLAGLNEQFF.

This chain uses TRBV2 with TRBJ1-2, with D possibly TRBD1 on 6 matching bases. V was trimmed by 5 bases and J by 5 bases, leaving 12 bases between them. CDR3 length equals 13 residues. The V gene's germline CDR1 is SNHLY and CDR2 FYNNEI. CDR3 amino acids: CASSSGQRYGYTF. The CDR3 region has the DNA TGTGCCAGCAGTTCTGGACAGAGATATGGCTACACCTTC.

The chain has TRBV15 and TRBJ2-5; TRBD1 matches 7 bases. The CDR3 is 17 residues long. After removal of 0 bases from V and 2 bases from J, the junction contained 9 bases not matched to a gene. CDR1 and CDR2 from the germline V gene are LNHNV and YYDKDF (reference sequence). In nucleotides, the CDR3 is TGTGCCACCAGCAGAGATAGGGACAGCCTAACACAAGAGACCCAGTACTTC. It specifies CATSRDRDSLTQETQYF. Together with reference TRBV15 and TRBJ2-5, the CDR3 gives the full variable domain: DAMVIQNPRYQVTQFGKPVTLSCSQTLNHNVMYWYQQKSSQAPKLLFHYYDKDFNNEADTPDNFQSRRPNTSFCFLDIRSPGLGDTAMYLCATSRDRDSLTQETQYFGPGTRLLVL.

V usage is TRBV7-2 and J usage is TRBJ2-5; 10 bases match TRBD2. In germline, CDR1 is SGHTA, CDR2 FQGNSA. V gave up 7 bases and J gave up 1 base; unmatched junction bases: 6. The CDR3 runs 15 residues. The CDR3 DNA follows: TGTGCCAGCAAAACTAGCGGGACCAGCCAAGAGACCCAGTACTTC. Residues: CASKTSGTSQETQYF.

This chain links TRBV11-2 with TRBJ2-5; 8 bases match TRBD2. V lost 1 base and J lost 4; bases outside the gene matches: 5. The CDR3 runs to 15 residues. Germline loops: CDR1 SGHAT, CDR2 FQNNGV. CDR3 sequence: CASSLAGGGPETQYF. DNA of the CDR3: TGTGCCAGCAGCTTAGCGGGAGGGGGGCCAGAGACCCAGTACTTC.